These 22 T cell receptor beta chains were sequenced from one sample in a study of PD-L1 blockade in urothelial cancer. Assay used: immunoSEQ multiplex PCR; TCRdb lists only in-frame clones, some missing. Here the sample spans tens of thousands of clones, around 86% being singletons. The time point denotes: pretreatment peripheral blood. Source: PBMCs, taken around atezolizumab (anti-PD-L1) treatment. The receptors shown here come from a man between 65 and 85 years old with urothelial cancer.

The genes are TRBV29-1 and TRBJ1-1, with 10 bases fitting TRBD1. Germline V gives CDR1 SQVTM, CDR2 ANQGSEA. The CDR3 extends over 15 amino acids. V lost 7 bases and J lost 1; bases outside the gene matches: 9. The CDR3 protein is CSGRDRGRGNTEAFF. The CDR3 bases are TGCAGCGGCCGGGACAGGGGACGCGGGAACACTGAAGCTTTCTTT.

This clone came up once. V is TRBV6-6 and J is TRBJ1-3; D remains ambiguous. Trimming stripped 0 bases from V and 0 bases from J, with 9 bases between. The CDR3 loop spans 16 amino acids. The germline V gene encodes CDR1 MNHNY and CDR2 SVGAGI (reference sequence). The DNA for the CDR3 is TGTGCCAGCAGTTACTCGGCAGACTACTCTGGAAACACCATATATTTT. This codes for CASSYSADYSGNTIYF.

The chain employs TRBV10-3 and TRBJ2-2, with D tentatively TRBD1 (6 bases). V lost 5 bases, J lost 5 bases, and 21 bases lay in between. The CDR3 is 17 residues long. The germline V gene encodes CDR1 ENHRY and CDR2 SYGVKD. In DNA form, the CDR3 reads TGTGCCATCAGTCCCCGAGGGGGAAGGCAGGGGACCGGGGAGCTGTTTTTT. As protein: CAISPRGGRQGTGELFF.

This chain uses TRBV5-6 with TRBJ1-5; D not resolved. V was clipped by 0 bases and J by 2 bases, with 3 bases between them. There are 13 residues in the CDR3. In germline, CDR1 is SGHDT, CDR2 YYEEEE. This CDR3 is CASSLVGNQPQHF. CDR3 DNA sequence: TGTGCCAGCAGCTTGGTCGGCAATCAGCCCCAGCATTTT.

The CDR3 nucleotides are TGCGCCAGCAGCTCCAAGAAGGACTACTCAAGCACAGATACGCAGTATTTT. Its translation: CASSSKKDYSSTDTQYF. The chain employs TRBV5-1 and TRBJ2-3; tentative D call: TRBD2 (6 bases). Germline-derived CDR1 and CDR2 are SGHRS and YFSETQ. The CDR3 sequence is 17 residues long. V was trimmed by 3 bases and J by 0 bases, leaving 17 bases between them.

The J gene is TRBJ1-1, the V gene TRBV5-1; tentatively, D is TRBD1 (6 bases). Germline CDR1 and CDR2: SGHRS and YFSETQ. Between the trimmed V and J ends, which lost 1 base and 0 bases, there was a span of 7 bases. This CDR3 comprises 14 residues. The CDR3 protein is CASSLTGMNTEAFF. CDR3 sequence (DNA): TGCGCCAGCAGCTTGACAGGGATGAACACTGAAGCTTTCTTT.

The gene calls are TRBV27 and TRBJ2-6, with D maybe TRBD2 (5 bases). CDR3 length equals 15 residues. Germline V gene sequence: CDR1 MNHEY, CDR2 SMNVEV (reference sequence). The V gene lost 6 bases and the J gene lost 4 bases, with 13 bases spanning the gap. The CDR3 DNA follows: TGTGCCAGCAGACCCGGGGATCCCGGGGCCAACGTCCTGACTTTC. The encoded protein is CASRPGDPGANVLTF.

J is TRBJ1-5 and V is TRBV5-6; D might be TRBD1 (5 bases). CDR1 and CDR2 (germline): SGHDT, YYEEEE. Trimming removed 0 bases from V and 4 bases from J, with 11 bases in between. The CDR3 consists of 15 residues. The CDR3 is CASSLGGVMNQPQHF. The CDR3 coding sequence is TGTGCCAGCAGCTTGGGGGGGGTGATGAATCAGCCCCAGCATTTT.

The V call is TRBV7-3, the J call TRBJ2-1, with 7 bases fitting TRBD1. The CDR3 consists of 13 residues. The V gene's germline CDR1 is SGHTA and CDR2 FQGTGA. V lost 4 bases and J lost 9; bases outside the gene matches: 6. The DNA of the CDR3 is TGTGCCAGCAGCTCACTTGGGGACAGTGAGCAGTTCTTC. Protein: CASSSLGDSEQFF.

The rearrangement joins TRBV19 to TRBJ2-1, with TRBD2 matching over 13 bases. Germline assignment: CDR1 LNHDA and CDR2 SQIVND (reference sequence). With 5 bases clipped from V and 6 bases from J, the junction kept 7 bases outside the gene matches. CDR3 length equals 16 residues. This CDR3 is CASSPTGLAGRNEQFF. The CDR3, as DNA: TGTGCCAGTAGTCCTACGGGACTAGCGGGGCGCAATGAGCAGTTCTTC.

The chain carries TRBV28 and TRBJ1-1; no clear D. Germline V gene sequence: CDR1 MDHEN, CDR2 SYDVKM. There are 15 residues in the CDR3. The V end lost 3 bases, the J end lost 4 bases, and 15 bases lay between the germline ends. In DNA form, the CDR3 reads TGTGCCAGCAGTTTCTCTACCCTTTCTGTCACTGAAGCTTTCTTT. Its protein product is CASSFSTLSVTEAFF.

The gene calls are TRBV2 and TRBJ1-5; perhaps TRBD1 as D (5 bases). Trimming stripped 7 bases from V and 2 bases from J, with 12 bases between. In germline, CDR1 is SNHLY, CDR2 FYNNEI. This CDR3 is built from 14 residues. This chain's CDR3 is CASTQGRGNQPQHF. CDR3 DNA: TGTGCCAGCACGCAGGGTCGGGGCAATCAGCCCCAGCATTTT. The variable domain in full, with the rest retrieved from reference TRBV2 and TRBJ1-5, is EPEVTQTPSHQVTQMGQEVILRCVPISNHLYFYWYRQILGQKVEFLVSFYNNEISEKSEIFDDQFSVERPDGSNFTLKIRSTKLEDSAMYFCASTQGRGNQPQHFGDGTRLSIL.

The V call is TRBV29-1, the J call TRBJ2-1; D ambiguous. The length of the CDR3 is 16 residues. V lost 2 bases, J lost 0 bases, and 14 bases lay in between. Germline CDR1 is SQVTM and CDR2 is ANQGSEA. For the CDR3, the DNA is TGCAGCGTTGAATTAGGTCAGGTAAGCTCCTACAATGAGCAGTTCTTC. The encoded protein is CSVELGQVSSYNEQFF.

V usage is TRBV19 and J usage is TRBJ1-4, with a tentative D call TRBD1 (6 bases). CDR1 LNHDA and CDR2 SQIVND come from the germline V gene (reference sequence). The CDR3 spans 15 residues. Trimming took 5 bases from V and 0 from J, leaving 10 bases between them. This chain's CDR3 is CASSPRTATNEKLFF. CDR3 nucleotides: TGTGCCAGTAGTCCTCGGACAGCAACTAATGAAAAACTGTTTTTT.

The V gene is TRBV11-2, the J gene TRBJ2-1, with D perhaps TRBD2 (5 bases). Trimming stripped 2 bases from V and 2 bases from J, with 13 bases between. This CDR3 has 16 residues. The germline CDR1 and CDR2 sequences are SGHAT and FQNNGV. CDR3 in amino acids: CASSLRKRNTYNEQFF. The CDR3 DNA follows: TGTGCCAGCAGCTTACGGAAGCGGAATACCTACAATGAGCAGTTCTTC. The full variable domain, in which reference TRBV11-2 and TRBJ2-1 provide the parts outside the CDR3, is EAGVAQSPRYKIIEKRQSVAFWCNPISGHATLYWYQQILGQGPKLLIQFQNNGVVDDSQLPKDRFSAERLKGVDSTLKIQPAKLEDSAVYLCASSLRKRNTYNEQFFGPGTRLTVL.

The chain employs TRBV29-1 and TRBJ2-2; 10 positions match TRBD1. The germline CDR1 and CDR2 sequences are SQVTM and ANQGSEA. V was clipped by 7 bases and J by 2 bases; unmatched bases: 16. The CDR3 is 18 amino acids. The CDR3 nucleotides read TGCAGCGCCCGAGGCGGGACAGGGGATAAGGTTAACACCGGGGAGCTGTTTTTT. It codes for CSARGGTGDKVNTGELFF.

The chain couples TRBV11-3 to TRBJ2-5, with D tentatively TRBD1 (6 bases). The CDR3 is made up of 15 amino acids. Between the trimmed V and J ends, which lost 1 base and 5 bases, there was a span of 14 bases. Germline V gene sequence: CDR1 SGHNT, CDR2 YENEEA. The DNA of the CDR3 is TGTGCCAGCAGCTTAGGCGGACAGAGGGGGGAGACCCAGTACTTC. As protein: CASSLGGQRGETQYF. The full variable domain, rest sourced from reference TRBV11-3 and TRBJ2-5, is EAGVVQSPRYKIIEKKQPVAFWCNPISGHNTLYWYLQNLGQGPELLIRYENEEAVDDSQLPKDRFSAERLKGVDSTLKIQPAELGDSAVYLCASSLGGQRGETQYFGPGTRLLVL.

The V and J genes are TRBV29-1 and TRBJ2-3, with a possible D match to TRBD2 (5 bases). Per germline, CDR1 SQVTM and CDR2 ANQGSEA. The CDR3 is 13 amino acids. Trimming removed 3 bases at V and 5 bases at J, with 12 bases between. The DNA of the CDR3 is TGCAGCGTTGAGAGTTCCGGGATAGATACGCAGTATTTT. Its translation: CSVESSGIDTQYF.

V is TRBV19 and J is TRBJ1-4; tentative D call: TRBD1 (5 bases). The CDR3 extends over 17 amino acids. Trimming removed 2 bases at V and 0 bases at J, with 13 bases between. CDR1 LNHDA and CDR2 SQIVND come from the germline V gene (reference sequence). The CDR3 sequence: CASSIRAQGATNEKLFF. The CDR3 DNA reads TGTGCCAGTAGTATACGGGCCCAAGGGGCAACTAATGAAAAACTGTTTTTT.

For the CDR3, the DNA is TGTGCCAGCAGTGTAGGGACAGCCCAAGAGACCCAGTACTTC. The encoded protein is CASSVGTAQETQYF. The chain links TRBV2 to TRBJ2-5, with TRBD1 matching 7 bases. The CDR3 loop spans 14 amino acids. Looked up from germline, CDR1 is SNHLY and CDR2 is FYNNEI. V shed 4 bases and J 1 base; nucleotides not matched to a gene: 3.

The chain couples TRBV5-1 to TRBJ2-7; possibly TRBD1 or TRBD2 for D (6 bases each). V was trimmed by 4 bases and J by 6 bases, leaving 20 bases between them. The CDR3 loop spans 15 amino acids. Germline loops: CDR1 SGHRS, CDR2 YFSETQ. Here the CDR3 reads CASSLGAGTSLEQYF. The CDR3 nucleotides are TGCGCCAGCAGCCTGGGGGCGGGAACCTCTCTCGAGCAGTACTTC.

The rearrangement joins TRBV30 to TRBJ1-2; 11 bases agree with TRBD1. CDR1 is GTSNPN, CDR2 SVGIG, per germline (reference sequence). The CDR3 spans 12 residues. After removal of 4 bases from V and 11 bases from J, the junction contained 6 bases not matched to a gene. Here the CDR3 reads CAWTVGQGAYTF. The CDR3 nucleotides are TGTGCCTGGACCGTTGGACAGGGGGCATACACCTTC.